This TCR beta chain was found in a study of CD8+ T cells in alopecia areata. Study at large: For the treated group, dosing was oral tofacitinib at 5 to 10 mg twice daily. For treated patients, severity scores reflected the percentage of scalp area affected.

Germline trimming cut 10 bases from V and 8 bases from J; bases unmatched to any gene: 10. The germline V gene has CDR1 MNHEY and CDR2 SVGAGI. CDR3 length: 13 residues. Comments on this clone: Its matching antigen is unknown.

Notes on the study in general: Scalp and blood samples kept many expanded lesional clones throughout tofacitinib.

Noted treatment: oral pan-JAK inhibitor, 5-10 mg twice daily. cDNA prepared by RNA extraction and subsequent reverse transcription served as the template for sequencing. Clones were read by immunoSEQ multiplex PCR, and TCRdb kept only the in-frame ones, dropping some. The sample has some 120,000 clones, around 60% seen once; the top ten hold 5% to 7%. The V and J genes are TRBV6-5 and TRBJ2-1; 8 nucleotides agree with TRBD2. The clonotype originates from a human donor with alopecia areata. Source: CD4+ T cells sorted from blood, taken at week 4, from a patient treated with tofacitinib. The CDR3 reads CAITEAGAHEQFF. CDR3 sequence (DNA): TGTGCCATCACCGAAGCGGGGGCACATGAGCAGTTCTTC.